This T cell receptor (beta chain) is from a study of blood T cells in healthy people across ages. This CDR3 comprises 14 residues. From germline, CDR1 is DFQATT and CDR2 SNEGSKA (reference sequence). V lost 5 bases and J lost 8; bases outside the gene matches: 8. A J-beta primer mix and a sample-barcoded 5' primer were used in a second PCR of roughly 6 to 11 cycles. MiXCR, run by TCRdb on the 5' RACE reads, gives a single entry per CDR3 protein. Altogether around 520,000 distinct CDR3 sequences are present, approximately 26% being singletons, with the ten largest covering over 3.5%. This sample was shared with a second study, whose subject was T cells of mothers and their children.

This clonotype originated in a boy younger than 10 in good health. This chain uses TRBV20-1 with TRBJ2-1, with 11 bases that match TRBD2. The sequenced material came from blood. The CDR3 region is CSALISGGADEQFF. CDR3 sequence (DNA): TGCAGTGCTTTAATTAGCGGGGGGGCCGATGAGCAGTTCTTC.